These 10 T cell receptor beta chains were sequenced from one sample in a study of shared clonotypes between healthy human individuals. Here immunoSEQ multiplex PCR was the method, and the copy in TCRdb shows in-frame clones only, minus some. The table records some 700,000 clones, 90% of them present only once. What was sequenced was memory CD8+ T cells from PBMCs. Subset reported: CD45RO+ cells pooled with CCR7-negative TemRA cells. Source of these receptors: a man aged 18-30 years in good health. Some clones in this sample may be carry-over from other donors' samples.

This sequence joins TRBV5-1 and TRBJ2-5, with 7 bases fitting TRBD1. Germline V gene sequence: CDR1 SGHRS, CDR2 YFSETQ. With V trimmed by 3 bases and J by 0 bases, 5 bases remained unmatched. This CDR3 spans 15 amino acids. The CDR3 protein is CASSSRDSNQETQYF. Here the CDR3 DNA reads TGCGCCAGCAGCTCCCGGGACAGCAACCAAGAGACCCAGTACTTC.

J is TRBJ1-2 and V is TRBV2; TRBD1 agrees at 7 bases. The CDR3 is 16 residues long. V was clipped by 2 bases and J by 5 bases; unmatched bases: 11. Germline V gene lookup returns CDR1 SNHLY and CDR2 FYNNEI. The CDR3 region is CASSESQGVREYGYTF. As DNA, the CDR3 is TGTGCCAGCAGTGAAAGTCAGGGGGTCCGCGAATATGGCTACACCTTC.

This chain links TRBV7-3 with TRBJ2-3; TRBD2 aligns across 8 bases. This CDR3 has 15 residues. The trim removed 6 bases at V and 5 bases at J, leaving 10 bases unmatched. Per germline, CDR1 SGHTA and CDR2 FQGTGA. The CDR3, as DNA: TGTGCCAGCAGAGGTAGCGGGACCGTCGGAGATACGCAGTATTTT. Protein product: CASRGSGTVGDTQYF.

The chain links TRBV27 to TRBJ1-4, with D possibly matching TRBD1 (5 bases). V lost 2 bases, J lost 6 bases, and 10 bases lay in between. The CDR3 runs 14 residues. Looked up from germline, CDR1 is MNHEY and CDR2 is SMNVEV (reference sequence). CDR3 in amino acids: CASSLRRADEKLFF. The CDR3 nucleotides read TGTGCCAGCAGTTTACGCAGGGCGGATGAAAAACTGTTTTTT.

The chain links TRBV15 to TRBJ1-2; D is ambiguous. From germline, CDR1 is LNHNV and CDR2 YYDKDF (reference sequence). Trimming left V 0 bases short and J 4 bases short, with 21 bases between. This CDR3 comprises 18 residues. As DNA, the CDR3 is TGTGCCACCAGCAGAGATCTTCACCGTGGTTCCCCAATCTATGGCTACACCTTC. Protein: CATSRDLHRGSPIYGYTF.

The chain has TRBV30 and TRBJ1-4; D is undetermined. The CDR3 is 19 amino acids. The germline CDR1 and CDR2 sequences are GTSNPN and SVGIG (reference sequence). The V gene lost 3 bases and the J gene lost 5 bases, with 28 bases spanning the gap. The CDR3 is CAWRINSYRLHLGNEKLFF. The CDR3 DNA sequence: TGTGCCTGGAGGATTAACAGCTACCGTCTCCACCTCGGGAATGAAAAACTGTTTTTT.

CDR3 region: CASSSQALYGYTF. The CDR3 nucleotides read TGTGCCAGCAGCTCACAGGCCCTCTATGGCTACACCTTC. J is TRBJ1-2 and V is TRBV5-6, with D perhaps TRBD1 (5 bases). The CDR3 contains 13 residues. Trimming pared 3 bases from V and 4 bases from J, leaving 10 bases between. The germline V gene has CDR1 SGHDT and CDR2 YYEEEE.

The chain carries TRBV4-3 and TRBJ2-7, with a weak D call TRBD1 (5 bases). The V and J ends lost 2 bases and 7 bases respectively, with 15 bases between them. This CDR3 comprises 14 residues. The germline V gene has CDR1 LGHNA and CDR2 YSLEER. CDR3 nucleotide sequence: TGCGCCAGCAGCCAAAAAGAAAGGGGTCGAGAGCAGTACTTC. Amino acid sequence: CASSQKERGREQYF.

The chain uses TRBV5-1 and TRBJ2-1; 7 bases line up with TRBD1. The V gene's germline CDR1 is SGHRS and CDR2 YFSETQ. The CDR3 has 19 amino acids. J gave up 8 bases and V 4 bases, and 24 bases lay outside the gene matches. The CDR3 DNA sequence: TGCGCCAGCAGCCCTGGGGGACAGTTCCGGCGGCGGAGAGGCGATGAGCAGTTCTTC. This translates into CASSPGGQFRRRRGDEQFF.

The V gene is TRBV9, the J gene TRBJ2-3, with 8 bases lining up with TRBD2. Germline CDR1 SGDLS, CDR2 YYNGEE. The trim removed 2 bases at V and 2 bases at J, leaving 10 bases unmatched. The CDR3 has 17 amino acids. The CDR3 DNA sequence: TGTGCCAGCAGCGTCCGCACCGGGACTAGTATCACAGATACGCAGTATTTT. Translating it yields CASSVRTGTSITDTQYF.